The following is a TCR beta chain sequence with its context. Its antigen is undetermined. The source of the sample is a study of shared clonotypes between healthy human individuals. The overall study: Two female and a few male donors aged 18 to 49 were enrolled. The study's findings and limits: Generation of non-shared clonotypes was less probable than generation of clonotypes shared by all four donors. The study found about 5% of naive CD4 clonotypes shared across several donors.

The protocol was immunoSEQ multiplex PCR, while the TCRdb copy is restricted to in-frame clones and leaves out a portion. This table has millions of clones, just over 90% appearing once. Naive-designated CD8 cells lacked CD45RO, were positively enriched for CCR7, and omitted terminally differentiated effector memory CD45RA+ cells. This TCR derives from a man aged 18-30 years in good health. Some clones in this sample may be carry-over from other donors' samples. The sequencing input was naive CD8+ T cells from PBMCs.

The CDR3 DNA sequence: TGTGCCAGCAGCGATTTAATTTTACACTACTACGAGCAGTACTTC. This gives the protein CASSDLILHYYEQYF. This chain uses TRBV2 with TRBJ2-7; unclear D gene. Trimming removed 6 bases from V and 3 bases from J, with 18 bases in between. The CDR3 has 15 amino acids. Germline assignment: CDR1 SNHLY and CDR2 FYNNEI.